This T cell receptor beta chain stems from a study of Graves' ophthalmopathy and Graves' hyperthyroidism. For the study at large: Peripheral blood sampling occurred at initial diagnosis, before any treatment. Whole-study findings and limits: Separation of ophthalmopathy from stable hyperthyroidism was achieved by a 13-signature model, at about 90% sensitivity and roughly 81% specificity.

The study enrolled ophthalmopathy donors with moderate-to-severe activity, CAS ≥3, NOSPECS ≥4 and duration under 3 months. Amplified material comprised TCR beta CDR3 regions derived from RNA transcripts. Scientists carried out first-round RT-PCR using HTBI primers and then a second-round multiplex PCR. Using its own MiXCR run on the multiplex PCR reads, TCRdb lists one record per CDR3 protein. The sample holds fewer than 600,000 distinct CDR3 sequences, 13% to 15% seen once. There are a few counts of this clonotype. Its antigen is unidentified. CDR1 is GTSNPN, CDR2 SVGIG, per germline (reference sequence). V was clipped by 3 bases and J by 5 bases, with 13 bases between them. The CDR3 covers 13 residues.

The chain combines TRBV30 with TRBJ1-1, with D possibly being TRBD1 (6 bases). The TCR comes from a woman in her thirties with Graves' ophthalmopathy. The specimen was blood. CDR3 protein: CAWSGGLWTEAFF. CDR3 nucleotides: TGTGCCTGGAGCGGGGGGCTGTGGACTGAAGCTTTCTTT.